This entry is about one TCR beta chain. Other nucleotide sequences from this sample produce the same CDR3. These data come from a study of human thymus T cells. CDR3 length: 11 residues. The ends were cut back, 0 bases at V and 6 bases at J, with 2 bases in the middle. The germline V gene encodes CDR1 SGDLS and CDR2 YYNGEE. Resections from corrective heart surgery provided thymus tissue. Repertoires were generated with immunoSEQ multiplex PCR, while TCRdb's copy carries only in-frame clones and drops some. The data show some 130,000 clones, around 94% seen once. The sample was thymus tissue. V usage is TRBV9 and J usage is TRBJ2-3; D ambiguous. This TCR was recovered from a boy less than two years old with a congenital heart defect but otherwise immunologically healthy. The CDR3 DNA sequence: TGTGCCAGCAGCGTAGCTGATACGCAGTATTTT. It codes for CASSVADTQYF. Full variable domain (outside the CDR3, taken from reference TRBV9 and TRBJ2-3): DSGVTQTPKHLITATGQRVTLRCSPRSGDLSVYWYQQSLDQGLQFLIQYYNGEERAKGNILERFSAQQFPDLHSELNLSSLELGDSALYFCASSVADTQYFGPGTRLTVL.